A selection of T cell receptor beta chains follows, all from one sample in a study of cytomegalovirus exposure and HLA in healthy donors. Assay: immunoSEQ multiplex PCR; the TCRdb copy retains only in-frame clones and omits some. The sample contains 150,000 to 200,000 clones, 80% to 85% of which appear only once. The sequencing sample was made of PBMCs. The receptors originated from a woman under 30 in good health and CMV-seropositive. Each CDR3 is given with its conserved first and last residue. The D gene is left open where the match is weak. Rows may omit the clone size; those that give it use once, few, many or a size class.

V	size	D	J	DNA	CDR3
TRBV7-2	.	.	TRBJ2-3	TGTGCCAGCAGCTTAGGACTTAACACAGATACGCAGTATTTT	CASSLGLNTDTQYF
TRBV11-2	.	.	TRBJ1-2	TGTGCCAGCAGCTCCCTTGGCCGCCTTCGGGGTGGCTACACCTTC	CASSSLGRLRGGYTF
TRBV15	.	.	TRBJ2-7	TGTGCCACCAGTACCGGGACAACCTACGAGCAGTACTTC	CATSTGTTYEQYF
TRBV29-1	.	.	TRBJ2-2	TGCAGCGTCGGGACTTCCACCGGGGAGCTGTTTTTT	CSVGTSTGELFF
TRBV6-5	.	TRBD1	TRBJ1-4	TGTGCCAGCAGTTACCCGACAGGGGGCGGTGAAAAACTGTTTTTT	CASSYPTGGGEKLFF
TRBV2	.	TRBD1	TRBJ2-4	TGTGCCAGCAGCAGGACAGGGAGAAACATTCAGTACTTC	CASSRTGRNIQYF
TRBV5-1	.	.	TRBJ2-2	TGCGCCAGCAGCTTGGACTATGGACTTACCGGGGAGCTGTTTTTT	CASSLDYGLTGELFF
TRBV5-6	.	.	TRBJ2-2	TGTGCCAGCAGCTTGCAGTGGGGGGGCCGTACCGGGGAGCTGTTTTTT	CASSLQWGGRTGELFF
TRBV5-4	few	.	TRBJ1-2	TGTGCCAGCAGCCCAACCCCGGACAGTCCACTTCCATATGGCTACACCTTC	CASSPTPDSPLPYGYTF
TRBV7-9	.	TRBD1	TRBJ2-7	TGTGCCAGCAGCATAGGACAGGCCTCTAGCTACGAGCAGTACTTC	CASSIGQASSYEQYF
TRBV10-3	.	TRBD1	TRBJ1-6	TGTGCCATTGCCCGGGACAGTGGGAATTCACCCCTCCACTTT	CAIARDSGNSPLHF
TRBV11-3	.	.	TRBJ2-3	TGTGCCAGCAGCTTAGGCGTATGGGGGGGCGACACAGATACGCAGTATTTT	CASSLGVWGGDTDTQYF
TRBV6-1	.	TRBD1	TRBJ1-2	TGTGCCAGCTACAAACAGGGGAACTATGGCTACACCTTC	CASYKQGNYGYTF
TRBV10-3	once	.	TRBJ2-1	TGTGCCATCAGTGAGTACGGGGGAAGCTACAATGAGCAGTTCTTC	CAISEYGGSYNEQFF
TRBV5-1	.	.	TRBJ1-5	TGCGCCAGCAGCTTGGAGGCAGGGACTAATCAGCCCCAGCATTTT	CASSLEAGTNQPQHF
TRBV25-1	.	TRBD1	TRBJ1-2	TGTGCCAGCAGTGAAGCAGGGACAGGGGACTATGGCTACACCTTC	CASSEAGTGDYGYTF
TRBV9	.	.	TRBJ2-2	TGTGCCAGCAGCCTTAACACCGGGGAGCTGTTTTTT	CASSLNTGELFF
TRBV7-2	.	TRBD2	TRBJ2-7	TGTGCCAGCAGCCCGGGGGGTCATCACTCCTACGAGCAGTACTTC	CASSPGGHHSYEQYF
TRBV7-2	once	TRBD1	TRBJ1-6	TGTGCCAGCAGCTTAGATGCAGGGGGCAATTCACCCCTCCACTTT	CASSLDAGGNSPLHF
TRBV5-1	once	.	TRBJ2-5	TGCGCCAGCAGCCCGGAGCCACAAGAGACCCAGTACTTC	CASSPEPQETQYF
TRBV5-1	.	.	TRBJ2-6	TGCGCCAGCAGCTCGTTGGGGGCTGGGGCCAACGGCCTGACTTTC	CASSSLGAGANGLTF
TRBV7-9	once	TRBD2	TRBJ2-7	TGTTCCAGCAGCTCGACTTCTAGCGGGGTTTCCTACGAGCAGTACTTC	CSSSSTSSGVSYEQYF
TRBV5-4	few	TRBD1	TRBJ1-4	TGTGCCAGCAGCTCGCGGGACAGCACTGAAAAACTGTTTTTT	CASSSRDSTEKLFF
TRBV9	.	TRBD2	TRBJ2-5	TGTGCCAGCAGCGTAGCCCTAGCGGGGGGGCGGGAGACCCAGTACTTC	CASSVALAGGRETQYF
TRBV19	.	.	TRBJ1-1	TGTGCCAGTAGCCCAGGGCCCGCAGAAGCTTTCTTT	CASSPGPAEAFF
TRBV11-2	.	.	TRBJ1-1	TGTGCCAGCAGCACCCGTCCCGGGAAAGCTTTCTTT	CASSTRPGKAFF
TRBV15	few	TRBD2	TRBJ2-1	TGTGCCACCAGCAGGGCTAGCGGGGGGGAATACAATGAGCAGTTCTTC	CATSRASGGEYNEQFF
TRBV5-6	.	.	TRBJ1-5	TGTGCCAGCAGTACCCTACATCAGCCCCAGCATTTT	CASSTLHQPQHF
TRBV30	few	.	TRBJ1-1	TGTGCCTGGAGTGTACTAGTGAACACTGAAGCTTTCTTT	CAWSVLVNTEAFF
TRBV2	once	TRBD1	TRBJ1-1	TGTGCCAGCAAGGGGGCTCCGAACACTGAAGCTTTCTTT	CASKGAPNTEAFF
TRBV5-1	.	TRBD2	TRBJ2-1	TGCGCCAGCAGCCCCAGGACTAGCGGGCTTTACAATGAGCAGTTCTTC	CASSPRTSGLYNEQFF
TRBV5-1	.	.	TRBJ1-4	TGCGCCAGCAGCTTGGGGCGACAGGTGAATGAAAAACTGTTTTTT	CASSLGRQVNEKLFF
TRBV27	.	TRBD1	TRBJ2-7	TGTGCCAGCAGTTGGACAGGGGGTATCTACGAGCAGTACTTC	CASSWTGGIYEQYF
TRBV9	few	.	TRBJ2-4	TGTGCCAGCAGCGTAGGAAGACAGATAGCCAAAAACATTCAGTACTTC	CASSVGRQIAKNIQYF
TRBV21-1	.	.	TRBJ2-5	TGTGCCAGCAGCAAACAACTAGCGGGGCGCGGAAAGACCCAGTACTTC	CASSKQLAGRGKTQYF